A selection of T cell receptor beta chains follows, all from one sample in a study of T cells in Graves' hyperthyroidism and ophthalmopathy. TCRdb used MiXCR to reprocess the multiplex PCR reads, holding one entry per CDR3 protein. Here the sample spans roughly 250,000 distinct CDR3 sequences, approximately 20% being singletons. The sample was blood. These receptors came from a man younger than 45 with Graves' ophthalmopathy. Each CDR3 is given with its conserved first and last residue. Each record gives: J gene, D gene, clone size, V gene, CDR3 protein, CDR3 DNA. D genes are given only for firm matches. The size field is filled for only some rows; it gives once, few, many or a size class.

J: TRBJ2-3
D: NA
size: few
V: TRBV6-9
CDR3: CASSYWGPRVLADTQYF
DNA: TGTGCCAGCAGTTACTGGGGTCCCCGGGTATTGGCAGATACGCAGTATTTT

J: TRBJ1-4
D: NA
size: many
V: TRBV20-1
CDR3: CSATSGREKLFF
DNA: TGCAGTGCTACGTCTGGGAGGGAAAAACTGTTTTTT

J: TRBJ1-3
D: NA
size: NA
V: TRBV19
CDR3: CASSRIISGNTIYF
DNA: TGTGCCAGTAGCAGAATTATCTCTGGAAACACCATATATTTT

J: TRBJ2-6
D: NA
size: NA
V: TRBV28
CDR3: CASSPQGGRTGANVLTF
DNA: TGTGCCAGCAGTCCACAGGGCGGAAGGACTGGGGCCAACGTCCTGACTTTC

J: TRBJ2-1
D: NA
size: NA
V: TRBV2
CDR3: CASSEWDSSEFF
DNA: TGTGCCAGCAGTGAGTGGGACTCATCGGAGTTCTTC

J: TRBJ2-3
D: NA
size: NA
V: TRBV5-1
CDR3: CASSLGPSDTQYF
DNA: TGCGCCAGCAGCTTGGGCCCCTCAGATACGCAGTATTTT

J: TRBJ1-1
D: NA
size: NA
V: TRBV5-1
CDR3: CASSLGEVGAFEAFF
DNA: TGCGCCAGCAGCTTGGGAGAGGTGGGGGCCTTTGAAGCTTTCTTT

J: TRBJ1-2
D: NA
size: NA
V: TRBV27
CDR3: CASSPTPGYYGYTF
DNA: TGTGCCAGCAGTCCCACTCCGGGCTACTATGGCTACACCTTC

J: TRBJ2-1
D: NA
size: many
V: TRBV30
CDR3: CAWSVMRNEQFF
DNA: TGTGCCTGGAGTGTAATGCGCAATGAGCAGTTCTTC

J: TRBJ2-5
D: NA
size: many
V: TRBV20-1
CDR3: CSAYRGGETQYF
DNA: TGCAGTGCTTACAGGGGAGGGGAGACCCAGTACTTC

J: TRBJ2-7
D: TRBD2
size: NA
V: TRBV20-1
CDR3: CSARNVPGLAGGSYNEQYF
DNA: TGCAGTGCTAGAAACGTGCCGGGACTAGCGGGAGGGTCCTACAATGAGCAGTACTTC

J: TRBJ2-3
D: TRBD2
size: many
V: TRBV30
CDR3: CAWSERGSTDTQYF
DNA: TGTGCCTGGAGCGAGCGGGGCAGCACAGATACGCAGTATTTT

J: TRBJ2-7
D: NA
size: many
V: TRBV3-1
CDR3: CASSHLGEQYF
DNA: TGTGCCAGCAGCCACCTGGGCGAGCAGTACTTC